These 16 T cell receptor beta chains came from one sample sequenced in a study of T-cell memory formation after mild COVID-19 (TCRdb year 2021). Libraries came from 5' RACE. Sequencing instrument: Illumina NovaSeq 6000. TCRdb took the public reads, trimmed them with fastp at Q25, ran MiXCR for clone calling and kept in-frame beta chains. Rows matching on CDR3 protein sequence are summarized as one entry with the most common DNA and genes. This sample lists some 300,000 distinct CDR3 sequences; around 20% were detected once. Roughly a fifth of the sample goes to the ten largest clones. The sequencing sample was made of PBMCs or a T cell subset sorted from them (not recorded which). The receptors here all came from a man younger than 30 who had mild COVID-19 (a few samples of this study predate the infection). The sample titles of this study are shuffled in the database, so cell type and time point are left out; the donor was told from shared clones.

The rearrangement uses TRBV24-1 and TRBJ2-2; D is uncertain. V was trimmed by 3 bases and J by 1 base, leaving 5 bases between them. This CDR3 contains 14 residues. Germline V gives CDR1 KGHDR, CDR2 SFDVKD. The CDR3 DNA is TGTGCCACCAGTGATCACCTGAACACCGGGGAGCTGTTTTTT. Translated, it gives CATSDHLNTGELFF.

V gene TRBV20-1 combines with J gene TRBJ2-6; D call uncertain. With 6 bases removed from V and 0 bases from J, the gap between germline ends came to 12 bases. The CDR3 is 15 amino acids. Germline V gene lookup returns CDR1 DFQATT and CDR2 SNEGSKA (reference sequence). CDR3 amino acids: CSAGPQASGANVLTF. The DNA of the CDR3 is TGCAGTGCCGGACCGCAGGCCTCTGGGGCCAACGTCCTGACTTTC.

This clonotype was observed many times. The germline gene is not matched at one end of the junction; a read error may be the cause. The V call is TRBV7-3, the J call TRBJ1-3; D call uncertain. The CDR3 consists of 13 residues. Germline CDR1 is SGHTA and CDR2 is FQGTGA. The CDR3 DNA is TGCGCCAGCAGCCTCAGCTCTGGAAACACCATATATTTT. It translates to CASSLSSGNTIYF.

Here the CDR3 DNA reads TGTGCCAGCAGGTCGACAGGGGCCAACCCTGCGGAGCAGTACGTC. Translating gives CASRSTGANPAEQYV. The rearrangement uses TRBV5-6 and TRBJ2-7, with 8 bases aligning to TRBD1. Looked up from germline, CDR1 is SGHDT and CDR2 is YYEEEE. CDR3 length: 15 residues. J gave up 7 bases and V 5 bases, and 14 bases lay outside the gene matches.

This rearrangement joins TRBV5-1 to TRBJ2-2; D call uncertain. Germline values: CDR1 SGHRS, CDR2 YFSETQ. V lost 9 bases and J lost 4, with 16 bases in between. There are 14 residues in the CDR3. The CDR3 spells CATRGAGGTGELFF. The CDR3 nucleotides are TGCGCCACCCGAGGAGCCGGCGGCACCGGGGAGCTGTTTTTT.

This chain joins TRBV4-2 and TRBJ1-5, with no clear D. Trimming cost V 0 bases and J 6 bases, with 9 bases left between them. The CDR3 is 14 amino acids. CDR1 and CDR2 from the germline V gene are LGHNA and YNFKEQ. CDR3 loop: CASSQDGPRQPQHF. DNA for the CDR3: TGTGCCAGCAGCCAAGACGGGCCGCGTCAGCCCCAGCATTTT.

The genes are TRBV25-1 and TRBJ2-1; TRBD1 aligns across 7 bases. Germline assignment: CDR1 MGHDK and CDR2 SYGVNS. The CDR3 consists of 15 residues. The V and J ends lost 2 bases and 8 bases, in that order; junction bases with no gene match: 9. DNA for the CDR3: TGTGCCAGCAGTGAACCACAGGGGATGGGGGATGAGCAGTTCTTC. It translates to CASSEPQGMGDEQFF.

This clonotype was counted only a few times. The chain has TRBV19 and TRBJ2-4; TRBD1 matches 9 bases. The CDR3 is 12 residues long. V was clipped by 7 bases and J by 8 bases; unmatched bases: 3. Germline V CDR1 and CDR2: LNHDA, SQIVND (reference sequence). CDR3 sequence: CASKDRGHIQYF. The CDR3 DNA reads as TGTGCCAGTAAGGACAGGGGACACATTCAGTACTTC.

This clonotype was detected only a few times. The chain uses TRBV6-5 and TRBJ2-2; D possibly corresponds to TRBD2 (5 bases). The CDR3 is 16 amino acids. Germline lookup yields CDR1 MNHEY and CDR2 SVGAGI. V was pared by 3 bases and J by 5 bases, with 16 bases between. The CDR3 DNA follows: TGTGCCAGCAGTTATCTTCGCGCACCGGGGACCGGGGAGCTGTTTTTT. As protein: CASSYLRAPGTGELFF.

This clonotype was observed a handful of times. The chain employs TRBV7-2 and TRBJ2-4; D unresolved. There are 14 residues in the CDR3. Trimming pared 1 base from V and 3 bases from J, leaving 7 bases between. Germline V CDR1 and CDR2: SGHTA, FQGNSA. The chain's CDR3 is CASSLGLGKNIQYF. In DNA form, the CDR3 reads TGTGCCAGCAGCTTAGGGTTGGGCAAAAACATTCAGTACTTC.

This clonotype has more than one count but fewer than ten. This sequence joins TRBV11-2 and TRBJ1-5; D uncertain. The CDR3 is 17 amino acids. V shed 5 bases and J shed 3 bases, with 20 bases lying between them. The germline V gene has CDR1 SGHAT and CDR2 FQNNGV. The CDR3 region is CASSQGPRAEANQPQHF. DNA of the CDR3: TGTGCCAGCAGCCAAGGCCCGCGGGCAGAGGCCAATCAGCCCCAGCATTTT.

The gene calls are TRBV4-3 and TRBJ2-7, with D perhaps TRBD1 (5 bases). The CDR3 is made up of 14 amino acids. Trimming removed 0 bases at V and 2 bases at J, with 8 bases between. Germline V gene lookup returns CDR1 LGHNA and CDR2 YSLEER. The CDR3 loop reads CASSQDTGPYEQYF. CDR3 sequence (DNA): TGCGCCAGCAGCCAAGATACAGGACCCTACGAGCAGTACTTC.

This clonotype was counted at least ten times. The chain joins TRBV5-1 to TRBJ1-1; 7 nucleotides agree with TRBD1. The ends lost 4 bases at V and 2 bases at J; junction bases unmatched: 5. Germline V gene lookup returns CDR1 SGHRS and CDR2 YFSETQ. The CDR3 spans 14 residues. In DNA form, the CDR3 reads TGCGCCAGCAGCCCGACAGGGAGAAACACTGAAGCTTTCTTT. It yields the protein CASSPTGRNTEAFF.

The rearrangement uses TRBV6-1 and TRBJ2-7; D is possibly TRBD2 (5 bases). V was shortened by 8 bases and J by 3 bases, with 11 bases between the two germline ends. CDR1 MNHNS and CDR2 SASEGT come from the germline V gene. The length of the CDR3 is 12 residues. DNA of the CDR3: TGTGCCAGCGCGGTAGCGAGCTACGAGCAGTACTTC. Its translation is CASAVASYEQYF.

A note on this clonotype: The junction differs from germline at one of its ends, possibly a read error. The rearrangement links TRBV5-1 to TRBJ1-6; D gene unclear. This CDR3 has 16 residues. The germline V gene encodes CDR1 SGHRS and CDR2 YFSETQ. The CDR3 DNA reads TGCGCCAGCAGCCAAACCCCCGGAGCTATCAATTCACCCCTCAACTTT. It translates to CASSQTPGAINSPLNF.

There are a few counts of this clonotype. The J gene is TRBJ2-3, the V gene TRBV4-2; 13 nucleotides match TRBD2. V trimming: 3 bases; J trimming: 2 bases; junction bases outside the gene matches: 2. The CDR3 length is 16 residues. Germline CDR1 LGHNA, CDR2 YNFKEQ. DNA for the CDR3: TGTGCCAGCAGCCAGGGGACTAGCGGGGCCACAGATACGCAGTATTTT. This codes for CASSQGTSGATDTQYF.